Following are 4 T cell receptor beta chains from one sample sequenced in a study of tumor-infiltrating lymphocytes in primary liver carcinoma. For each extraction, RNA and DNA were obtained together from 20-30 mg of unsorted bulk tissue. Priming with a constant-region primer yielded TCR beta cDNA from about 510 ng total RNA. For TCR beta, libraries were produced by three nested multiplex PCR rounds using slightly modified ARM-PCR. Both of the initial two PCR rounds ran for about 9 cycles and employed TRBV1-TRBV30 forward primers alongside a C-beta reverse primer. TCRdb re-derived calls from the multiplex PCR reads in MiXCR, one entry per CDR3 protein. The data hold under 50,000 distinct CDR3 sequences, with 71% observed a single time. Sequenced input: liver tumor tissue from sampling region 5. Noted subset: tumor region T5, tumor centre. The receptors shown here come from a man between 35 and 55 years old with primary liver carcinoma and hepatitis B virus infection.

Comment on this clonotype: At one of its ends the junction is not consistent with the germline gene, which may arise from a read error. The chain employs TRBV29-1 and TRBJ1-1; 8 bases are a match to TRBD1. The CDR3 spans 13 residues. Germline CDR1 SQVTM, CDR2 ANQGSEA. CDR3 in amino acids: CSIQDREATEAYF. CDR3 bases: TGCAGCATTCAGGACAGGGAAGCCACTGAAGCTTACTTT.

By share, this clonotype ranks as large (0.1 to 1%). The chain couples TRBV14 to TRBJ1-1; D is uncertain. Trimming stripped 0 bases from V and 6 bases from J, with 5 bases between. Germline V gives CDR1 SGHDN, CDR2 FVKESK. This CDR3 region has 12 residues. The CDR3 reads CASSQDRAEAFF. In nucleotides, the CDR3 is TGTGCCAGCAGCCAAGACCGGGCTGAAGCTTTCTTT. Full variable domain (outside the CDR3, taken from reference TRBV14 and TRBJ1-1): EAGVTQFPSHSVIEKGQTVTLRCDPISGHDNLYWYRRVMGKEIKFLLHFVKESKQDESGMPNNRFLAERTGGTYSTLKVQPAELEDSGVYFCASSQDRAEAFFGQGTRLTVV.

About this clonotype itself: An end of the junction differs from the germline gene, which may be a read error. V and J are TRBV6-2 or TRBV6-3 and TRBJ2-6; TRBD1 agrees at 8 bases. The CDR3 contains 16 residues. Germline CDR1 and CDR2: MNHEY and SVGEGT. CDR3 bases: TGTGGCAGCAGCCTCGGACAGGGTACTAGGGCCAACGTCCTGACTTTC. Translated: CGSSLGQGTRANVLTF.

Note on this clonotype: In this CDR3 the conserved last residue, phenylalanine or tryptophan, is missing, so a read error is likely. V gene TRBV11-2 combines with J gene TRBJ2-7; D not certain. This CDR3 is 14 amino acids long. CDR1 is SGHAT and CDR2 is FQNNGV in the germline V gene. The CDR3 is CANSLTVGAYEQYL. CDR3 in DNA: TGTGCCAACAGCTTAACTGTCGGAGCCTACGAGCAGTACTTA.